The clone carrying this TCR beta chain was counted a single time. Original processing methods: Researchers report that nucleated cell counts were estimated from reference gene primer amplification. Produced via immunoSEQ multiplex PCR; TCRdb's table is partial and in-frame only. The V and J calls and clone size come from that table; D and trimming were worked out from the DNA. The profile shows over 250,000 clones, around 80% of them singletons. The sample is drawn from a study of blood T cell repertoires in COVID-19. The overall study: T cells, B-cell-depleted T cells, or PBMCs provided the cDNA or gDNA that served as material.

This CDR3 has 18 amino acids. With 5 bases clipped from V and 5 bases from J, the junction kept 13 bases outside the gene matches. The germline V gene has CDR1 MNHEY and CDR2 SMNVEV (reference sequence). The chain joins TRBV27 to TRBJ2-2, with 11 bases that match TRBD2. The receptor comes from a young man with acute COVID-19. The material sequenced was PBMCs or T cells enriched from blood (not recorded which). In nucleotides, the CDR3 is TGTGCCAGCAGTCCCTATACCGGGACTAGCGGAAATACCGGGGAGCTGTTTTTT. This gives the protein CASSPYTGTSGNTGELFF.